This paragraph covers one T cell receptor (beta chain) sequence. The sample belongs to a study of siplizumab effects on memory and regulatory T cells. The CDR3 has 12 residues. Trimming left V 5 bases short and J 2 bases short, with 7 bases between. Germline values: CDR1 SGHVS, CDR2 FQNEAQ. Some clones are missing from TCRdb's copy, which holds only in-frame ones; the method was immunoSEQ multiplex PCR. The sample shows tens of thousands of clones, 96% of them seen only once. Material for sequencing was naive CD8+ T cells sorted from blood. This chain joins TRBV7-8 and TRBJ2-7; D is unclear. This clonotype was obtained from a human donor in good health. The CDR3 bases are TGTGCCAGCAGCCCCGACACCTACGAGCAGTACTTC. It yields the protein CASSPDTYEQYF.